The rows below give T cell receptor beta chains drawn from one sample of a study of B cell selection in AIRE deficiency. Method: immunoSEQ multiplex PCR; TCRdb's copy keeps in-frame clones and lacks some. Of about 24,000 clones in the sample, approximately 97% were seen once. The sequenced material came from conventional CD4+ T cells sorted from PBMCs. These receptors were collected from a human donor with AIRE deficiency. The CDR3 runs from the conserved cysteine through the conserved F or W. D genes are given only for firm matches.

TRBJ2-2,TRBV6-5,NA,CASSYLGAETGELFF,TGTGCCAGCAGTTACCTAGGGGCGGAAACCGGGGAGCTGTTTTTT
TRBJ1-2,TRBV6-5,NA,CASSPGATGYGYTF,TGTGCCAGCAGTCCAGGGGCTACGGGCTATGGCTACACCTTC
TRBJ2-7,TRBV6-6,TRBD1,CASGQGYEQYF,TGTGCCAGCGGACAGGGCTACGAGCAGTACTTC
TRBJ1-1,TRBV7-3,NA,CASRKGPMNTEAFF,TGTGCCAGCCGGAAGGGACCCATGAACACTGAAGCTTTCTTT
TRBJ2-7,TRBV4-2,NA,CASSPPGVGGTYEQYF,TGTGCCAGCAGCCCCCCAGGGGTCGGGGGAACCTACGAGCAGTACTTC
TRBJ1-4,TRBV2,NA,CASEPRGDEKLFF,TGTGCCAGCGAACCCAGGGGAGACGAAAAACTGTTTTTT
TRBJ2-7,TRBV7-2,NA,CASSFQGQYEQYF,TGTGCCAGCAGCTTTCAGGGCCAGTACGAGCAGTACTTC
TRBJ2-1,TRBV6-6,TRBD2,CASSSVGLVGYNEQFF,TGTGCCAGCAGTTCCGTTGGACTAGTTGGGTACAATGAGCAGTTCTTC
TRBJ1-6,TRBV7-9,NA,CASSPNVRGTGSPLHF,TGTGCCAGCAGCCCTAATGTCCGGGGAACCGGGTCACCCCTCCACTTT
TRBJ2-5,TRBV18,TRBD1,CASSPRDREETQYF,TGTGCCAGCTCACCTCGGGACAGGGAGGAGACCCAGTACTTC
TRBJ2-6,TRBV5-5,NA,CASLSGANVLTF,TGTGCCAGCTTATCTGGGGCCAACGTCCTGACTTTC
TRBJ1-1,TRBV19,TRBD1,CASRGQGARDTEAFF,TGTGCCAGTAGAGGACAGGGGGCACGGGACACTGAAGCTTTCTTT
TRBJ2-4,TRBV6-6,TRBD2,CASSPTSGSKNIQYF,TGTGCCAGCAGCCCGACTAGCGGGAGTAAAAACATTCAGTACTTC